These 18 T cell receptor beta chains were all obtained from the same sample, sequenced in a study of cytomegalovirus exposure and HLA in healthy donors. 13 Jbeta primers and 60 Vbeta primers were used for the PCR. TCRdb keeps only in-frame clones here, not all; method: immunoSEQ multiplex PCR. The sample includes 200,000 to 250,000 clones, 80% to 85% of them seen just once. Sequencing was performed on PBMCs. These receptors were taken from a woman in her 40s in good health and CMV-seronegative.

The genes are TRBV11-3 and TRBJ1-1; D is perhaps TRBD1 (5 bases). This CDR3 region has 13 residues. V shed 1 base and J shed 3 bases, with 6 bases lying between them. The germline gives CDR1 SGHNT, CDR2 YENEEA. The CDR3 loop reads CASSLGQHTEAFF. In nucleotides, the CDR3 is TGTGCCAGCAGCTTAGGACAGCACACTGAAGCTTTCTTT. Supplemented by reference TRBV11-3 and TRBJ1-1, the full variable domain reads EAGVVQSPRYKIIEKKQPVAFWCNPISGHNTLYWYLQNLGQGPELLIRYENEEAVDDSQLPKDRFSAERLKGVDSTLKIQPAELGDSAVYLCASSLGQHTEAFFGQGTRLTVV.

The chain has TRBV5-6 and TRBJ2-1; 10 bases align to TRBD2. V lost 4 bases and J lost 11; bases outside the gene matches: 12. The CDR3 sequence is 15 residues long. From germline, CDR1 is SGHDT and CDR2 YYEEEE. The CDR3 DNA reads as TGTGCCAGCAGCGTGTCGGCTAGCGGGAGAATTAAGCAGTTCTTC. It translates to CASSVSASGRIKQFF.

Written as DNA, the CDR3 is TGTGCCAGCAGCGTAGTTGGGTGGGGCGGGGGATACTCCTACGAGCAGTACTTC. Translating gives CASSVVGWGGGYSYEQYF. The chain combines TRBV9 with TRBJ2-7; 7 bases fit TRBD2. The CDR3 extends over 18 amino acids. Germline CDR1 reads SGDLS; CDR2 reads YYNGEE. V was clipped by 0 bases and J by 0 bases; unmatched bases: 12.

The chain uses TRBV4-2 and TRBJ2-2; D unclear. This CDR3 is 13 amino acids long. From germline, CDR1 is LGHNA and CDR2 YNFKEQ. V was pared by 4 bases and J by 6 bases, with 9 bases between. For the CDR3, the DNA is TGTGCCAGCAGCCTTGAGAGGCCCGGGGAGCTGTTTTTT. This encodes CASSLERPGELFF.

The count of this clone is one. The chain uses TRBV27 and TRBJ1-5; 12 bases fit TRBD1. The V gene end was trimmed by 3 bases and the J gene end by 0 bases; junction bases not matched to a gene: 18. This CDR3 is 22 amino acids long. Germline loops: CDR1 MNHEY, CDR2 SMNVEV (reference sequence). The CDR3 region is CASSLIQPPGQGAQISNQPQHF. CDR3 in DNA: TGTGCCAGCAGTTTGATACAACCCCCGGGACAGGGGGCTCAGATTAGCAATCAGCCCCAGCATTTT.

Only a few counts were recorded for this clone. The chain recombines TRBV5-4 with TRBJ1-2, with D unresolved. V lost 0 bases, J lost 8 bases, and 8 bases lay in between. This CDR3 spans 12 amino acids. Germline values: CDR1 SGHNT, CDR2 YYREEE (reference sequence). The CDR3 coding sequence is TGTGCCAGCAGCTTGGAGACGGGGGGCTACACCTTC. Residues: CASSLETGGYTF.

V and J are TRBV29-1 and TRBJ1-4, with D unresolved. Trimming removed 6 bases from V and 6 bases from J, with 17 bases in between. The germline V gene has CDR1 SQVTM and CDR2 ANQGSEA. The CDR3 has 14 amino acids. DNA for the CDR3: TGCAGCGTAGCCTGGAGGGTTGGGGATGAAAAACTGTTTTTT. Amino acid sequence: CSVAWRVGDEKLFF.

The gene calls are TRBV28 and TRBJ2-1; 8 bases agree with TRBD2. This CDR3 is 15 amino acids long. Germline loops: CDR1 MDHEN, CDR2 SYDVKM. The V segment lost 6 bases and the J segment 4 bases; nucleotides outside the gene matches: 8. As DNA, the CDR3 is TGTGCCAGCAGCCGAGAAGTAGCGGGGTACAATGAGCAGTTCTTC. Translated, it gives CASSREVAGYNEQFF.

The chain employs TRBV4-1 and TRBJ2-7; 7 bases line up with TRBD1. The germline V gene encodes CDR1 MGHRA and CDR2 YSYEKL. The length of the CDR3 is 14 residues. J was trimmed by 5 bases and V by 3 bases; bases with no gene match: 7. DNA of the CDR3: TGCGCCAGCAGCCACCTCACAGGGGCCCACGAGCAGTACTTC. Protein: CASSHLTGAHEQYF.

V usage is TRBV7-2 and J usage is TRBJ1-2, with 7 positions matching TRBD1. Per the germline V gene, CDR1 is SGHTA and CDR2 is FQGNSA. This CDR3 spans 12 amino acids. The ends lost 6 bases at V and 5 bases at J; junction bases unmatched: 3. CDR3 nucleotide sequence: TGTGCCAGCAGACAACAGGGGTATGGCTACACCTTC. Amino acid sequence: CASRQQGYGYTF.

This CDR3 is CASSLRGARREQYF. The CDR3 DNA follows: TGTGCCAGCAGTTTACGGGGGGCGCGTCGCGAGCAGTACTTC. V is TRBV28 and J is TRBJ2-7, with D possibly TRBD2 on 7 matching bases. The CDR3 spans 14 residues. V lost 2 bases and J lost 6, with 14 bases in between. The germline CDR1 and CDR2 sequences are MDHEN and SYDVKM.

V and J are TRBV11-3 and TRBJ2-1; D might be TRBD1 (6 bases). V lost 5 bases and J lost 0, with 14 bases in between. The CDR3 covers 16 residues. Germline CDR1 and CDR2: SGHNT and YENEEA. The DNA of the CDR3 is TGTGCCAGCAGCCAATTCACAGGGCTCTCCTACAATGAGCAGTTCTTC. Amino acids: CASSQFTGLSYNEQFF.

The chain is built from TRBV5-1 and TRBJ2-1, with TRBD2 matching 9 bases. V lost 0 bases, J lost 2 bases, and 3 bases stayed unmatched. The CDR3 is 16 amino acids. Germline V gives CDR1 SGHRS, CDR2 YFSETQ. CDR3 residues: CASSLVRTSAYNEQFF. The CDR3 DNA reads as TGCGCCAGCAGCTTGGTTCGGACTAGCGCCTACAATGAGCAGTTCTTC.

This CDR3 reads CASSLNRETNTIYF. The CDR3 nucleotides read TGCGCCAGCAGCTTAAACAGGGAAACAAACACCATATATTTT. The V and J genes are TRBV5-1 and TRBJ1-3, with a possible D match to TRBD1 (6 bases). Germline V lookup: CDR1 SGHRS, CDR2 YFSETQ. The CDR3 totals 14 residues. Trimming removed 2 bases from V and 6 bases from J, with 12 bases in between.

The V and J genes are TRBV5-1 and TRBJ2-7; D perhaps matches TRBD2 (5 bases). This CDR3 is built from 16 residues. From germline, CDR1 is SGHRS and CDR2 YFSETQ. V was cut by 1 base and J by 2 bases, with 16 bases left in between. The CDR3 sequence: CASSLRLNSRAYEQYF. The CDR3 DNA sequence: TGCGCCAGCAGCTTGCGACTAAACTCGAGGGCCTACGAGCAGTACTTC.

The chain recombines TRBV9 with TRBJ2-7, with TRBD1 matching 7 bases. Losses at the gene ends were 3 bases for V and 6 bases for J; bases not matched to a gene: 3. Germline V lookup: CDR1 SGDLS, CDR2 YYNGEE. The CDR3 spans 12 residues. CDR3 coding DNA: TGTGCCAGCAGCGGATCAGGGGGCGAGCAGTACTTC. The encoded protein is CASSGSGGEQYF.

This clone showed up just a few times. This chain joins TRBV19 and TRBJ2-7; D uncertain. V lost 5 bases, J lost 3 bases, and 11 bases lay in between. The length of the CDR3 is 13 residues. The V gene's germline CDR1 is LNHDA and CDR2 SQIVND (reference sequence). This chain's CDR3 is CASSFGSGYEQYF. The CDR3 coding sequence is TGTGCCAGTAGTTTCGGGTCGGGCTACGAGCAGTACTTC.

Comment on this clone: The same CDR3 is also encoded by other DNA sequences in this sample. The gene calls are TRBV19 and TRBJ1-1; TRBD1 is a possible D gene (5 bases). Germline CDR1 LNHDA, CDR2 SQIVND (reference sequence). The V and J ends lost 6 bases and 1 base respectively, with 9 bases between them. The CDR3 is 13 residues long. This CDR3 reads CASRLQGNTEAFF. CDR3 in DNA: TGTGCCAGTAGGCTGCAGGGGAACACTGAAGCTTTCTTT.